Below, 4 T cell receptor beta chains from the same sample are listed, as sequenced in a study of shared clonotypes between healthy human individuals. CD45RO-negative cells were positively selected for CCR7, leaving out terminally differentiated effector memory CD45RA+ cells. Measured with immunoSEQ multiplex PCR; TCRdb has only the in-frame clones, and not every one. Among under 2,000,000 clones listed, roughly 95% were seen once. The sample taken for sequencing was naive CD8+ T cells sorted from blood. The receptors were sampled from a man younger than 30 in good health.

The rearrangement uses TRBV19 and TRBJ2-5; no definite D call. This CDR3 comprises 15 residues. V lost 8 bases, J lost 3 bases, and 19 bases lay in between. The germline V gene has CDR1 LNHDA and CDR2 SQIVND (reference sequence). The CDR3, as DNA: TGTGCCAGTTCCCTTAATTCGCATAGGGAAGAGACCCAGTACTTC. This encodes CASSLNSHREETQYF.

The chain couples TRBV7-9 to TRBJ1-5; D is unclear. Trimming stripped 5 bases from V and 5 bases from J, with 13 bases between. The germline V gene has CDR1 SEHNR and CDR2 FQNEAQ (reference sequence). The CDR3 sequence is 14 residues long. In nucleotides, the CDR3 is TGTGCCAGCAGCGGAGAAAGGGAGGATCAGCCCCAGCATTTT. Protein sequence: CASSGEREDQPQHF.

This chain connects TRBV4-3 to TRBJ2-3; 9 nucleotides match TRBD2. Germline-derived CDR1 and CDR2 are LGHNA and YSLEER. J lost 3 bases, V lost 0 bases, and 7 bases had no gene match. The CDR3 is 17 residues long. CDR3 loop: CASSQETWLAGTDTQYF. Here the CDR3 DNA reads TGCGCCAGCAGCCAAGAGACATGGCTAGCGGGAACAGATACGCAGTATTTT.

This clone has a single count. The gene calls are TRBV27 and TRBJ2-7; no clear D gene. Trimming removed 5 bases at V and 7 bases at J, with 15 bases between. Germline CDR1 reads MNHEY; CDR2 reads SMNVEV (reference sequence). The CDR3 length is 13 residues. CDR3 sequence: CASSPFPGREQYF. CDR3 in DNA: TGTGCCAGCAGTCCATTCCCCGGGCGGGAGCAGTACTTC.